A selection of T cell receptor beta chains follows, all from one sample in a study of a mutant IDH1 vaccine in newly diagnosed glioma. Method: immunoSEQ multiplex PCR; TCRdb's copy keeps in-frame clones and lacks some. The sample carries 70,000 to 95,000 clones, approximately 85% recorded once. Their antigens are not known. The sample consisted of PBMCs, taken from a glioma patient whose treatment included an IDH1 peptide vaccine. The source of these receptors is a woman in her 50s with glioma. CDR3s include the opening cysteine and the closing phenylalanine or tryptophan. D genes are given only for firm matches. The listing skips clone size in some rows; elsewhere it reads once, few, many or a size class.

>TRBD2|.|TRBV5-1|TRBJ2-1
TGCGCCAGCAGCTTGGAAGGCGGGAGCTCCTACAATGAGCAGTTCTTC
CASSLEGGSSYNEQFF
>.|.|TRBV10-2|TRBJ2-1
TGCGCCAGCAGTGACTTTAGAGTGAGCTCCTACAATGAGCAGTTCTTC
CASSDFRVSSYNEQFF
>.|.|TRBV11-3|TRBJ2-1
TGTGCCAGCAGCTTCACTAGGTTGGCTGAGCAGTTCTTC
CASSFTRLAEQFF
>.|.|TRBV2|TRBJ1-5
TGTGCCAGCAGGGGCAATCGATTCAGGGTCAATCAGCCCCAGCATTTT
CASRGNRFRVNQPQHF
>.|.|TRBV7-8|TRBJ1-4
TGTGCCAGCAGCTCTATCCGGGACGGTGCAACTAATGAAAAACTGTTTTTT
CASSSIRDGATNEKLFF
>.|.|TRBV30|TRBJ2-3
TGTGCCTGGAGTGTACAGGGATTAGCGGCCGATACGCAGTATTTT
CAWSVQGLAADTQYF
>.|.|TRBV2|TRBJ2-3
TGTGCCAGCACGACGTGGTCAGGGAACACAGATACGCAGTATTTT
CASTTWSGNTDTQYF
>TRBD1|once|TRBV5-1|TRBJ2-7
TGCGCCAGCAGCTTGGAAGGACAGGGGTACGAGCAGTACTTC
CASSLEGQGYEQYF
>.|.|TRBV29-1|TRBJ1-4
TGCAGCGTTGAAGGAGGGGGAACAACTAATGAAAAACTGTTTTTT
CSVEGGGTTNEKLFF
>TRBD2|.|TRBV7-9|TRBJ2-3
TGTGCCAGCAGCTTTGTAGCGGGAGACGAAGATACGCAGTATTTT
CASSFVAGDEDTQYF
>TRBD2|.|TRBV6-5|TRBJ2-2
TGTGCCAGCAGTTTCGTAGCGGGAGCGGACACCGGGGAGCTGTTTTTT
CASSFVAGADTGELFF
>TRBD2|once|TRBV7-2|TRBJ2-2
TGTGCCAGCAGCCCACTAGCGGGGGAGCTCGGGGAGCTGTTTTTT
CASSPLAGELGELFF
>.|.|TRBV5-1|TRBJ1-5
TGCGCCAGCAGCTTGGACGGTCGGGGGGGCAATCAGCCCCAGCATTTT
CASSLDGRGGNQPQHF
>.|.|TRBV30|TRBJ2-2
TGTGCCTGGAGTGTAGGACAGCTCACCGGGGAGCTGTTTTTT
CAWSVGQLTGELFF
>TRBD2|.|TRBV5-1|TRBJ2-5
TGCGCCAGCAGCTGGTGGACTAGCGGGAGGGAGACCCAGTACTTC
CASSWWTSGRETQYF
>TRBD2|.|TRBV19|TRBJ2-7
TGTGCCAGTAGCCAGTGGACTAGCGGCACCGCGACCTACGAGCAGTACTTC
CASSQWTSGTATYEQYF
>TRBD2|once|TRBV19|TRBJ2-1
TGTGCCAGTAGTACTAGCGGGACAAACCTGTACAATGAGCAGTTCTTC
CASSTSGTNLYNEQFF
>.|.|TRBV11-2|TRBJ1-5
TGTGCCAGCAGTCGACAGGTCGGTCAGCCCCAGCATTTT
CASSRQVGQPQHF
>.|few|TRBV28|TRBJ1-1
TGTGCCAGCAACCCAGTCAACACTGAAGCTTTCTTT
CASNPVNTEAFF
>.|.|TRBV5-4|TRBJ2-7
TGTGCCAGCAGCCCCGACGGGCCAGGATACGAGCAGTACTTC
CASSPDGPGYEQYF
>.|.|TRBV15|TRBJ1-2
TGTGCCACCAGCAGTGGACAGTTAGGAGGCTACACCTTC
CATSSGQLGGYTF
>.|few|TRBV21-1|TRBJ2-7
TGTGCCAGCAGCAAAACAGGGGGCAAGTACGAGCAGTACTTC
CASSKTGGKYEQYF
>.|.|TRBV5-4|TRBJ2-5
TGTGCCAGCAGCTTGGGGACAAGCCAAGAGACCCAGTACTTC
CASSLGTSQETQYF
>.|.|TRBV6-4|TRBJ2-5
TGTGCCAGCAGTGGGTCCGAATTAGAGACCCAGTACTTC
CASSGSELETQYF
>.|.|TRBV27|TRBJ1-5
TGTGCCAGCAGTTCTATCAGGGAGACGGATCAGCCCCAGCATTTT
CASSSIRETDQPQHF
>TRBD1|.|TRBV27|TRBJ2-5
TGTGCCAGCAGCCAAGGACAGGCGCAAGAGACCCAGTACTTC
CASSQGQAQETQYF
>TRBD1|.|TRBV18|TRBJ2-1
TGTGCCAGCTCACCTCCGGGACAGGGGTACAATGAGCAGTTCTTC
CASSPPGQGYNEQFF
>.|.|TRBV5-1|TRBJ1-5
TGCGCCAGCAGCTCCCTTGGGGGCAATCAGCCCCAGCATTTT
CASSSLGGNQPQHF
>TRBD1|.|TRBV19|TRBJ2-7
TGTGCCAGTAGTATGCAGGGGGCCTACGAGCAGTACTTC
CASSMQGAYEQYF
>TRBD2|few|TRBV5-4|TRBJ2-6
TGTGCCAGCAGCTTCGGGGGGAGGAGTTCTGGGGCCAACGTCCTGACTTTC
CASSFGGRSSGANVLTF
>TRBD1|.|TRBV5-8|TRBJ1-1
TGTGCCAGCAGCCTGGGACAGCGGGGAACTGAAGCTTTCTTT
CASSLGQRGTEAFF
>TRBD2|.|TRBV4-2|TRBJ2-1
TGTGCCAGCAGCCAAGACGAAGGGCTAGCGGGGGGGGATGAGCAGTTCTTC
CASSQDEGLAGGDEQFF
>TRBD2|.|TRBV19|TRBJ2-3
TGTGCCAGTAGTAAGGGACTAGCGGGAGGGCAAGTCCAGTATTTT
CASSKGLAGGQVQYF
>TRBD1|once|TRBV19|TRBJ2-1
TGTGCCAGTAGTACGGGACAGGGGGGGAGGTACAATGAGCAGTTCTTC
CASSTGQGGRYNEQFF
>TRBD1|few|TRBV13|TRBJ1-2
TGTGCCAGCAGCCGAACAGGGGGCGCAGATGGCTACACCTTC
CASSRTGGADGYTF
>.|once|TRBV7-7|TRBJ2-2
TGTGCTAGCAGCTTAGCGCCGGGGTTGAACACCGGGGAGCTGTTTTTT
CASSLAPGLNTGELFF
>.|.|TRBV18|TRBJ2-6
TGTGCCAGCTCACGTCAGGCTGGGATAGATGGGGCCAACGTCCTGACTTTC
CASSRQAGIDGANVLTF
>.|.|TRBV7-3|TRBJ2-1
TGTGCCAGCGGTCTCCCTGAGCGGTACAATGAGCAGTTCTTC
CASGLPERYNEQFF
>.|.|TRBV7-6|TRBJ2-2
TGTGCCAGCAGCCTACCGTGGGGCGCCGGGGAGCTGTTTTTT
CASSLPWGAGELFF
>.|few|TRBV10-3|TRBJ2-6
TGTGCCATCAGTGAGTCTGAGGGCTCTGGGGCCAACGTCCTGACTTTC
CAISESEGSGANVLTF
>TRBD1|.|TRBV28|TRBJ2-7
TGTGCCAGCAGTTTAGCCGGGACAGGGGCTTACGAGCAGTACTTC
CASSLAGTGAYEQYF
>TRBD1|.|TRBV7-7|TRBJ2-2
TGTGCTAGCAGCCCAAGTTCACAGGGGGGCGCGGCTTTCGCCGGGACCGGGGAGCTGTTTTTT
CASSPSSQGGAAFAGTGELFF
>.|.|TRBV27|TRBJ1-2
TGTGCCAGCAGTTTTACGGATAACTATGGCTACACCTTC
CASSFTDNYGYTF
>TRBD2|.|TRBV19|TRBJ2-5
TGTGCCAGTAGTAGCGGGACTAGTATGGGGACCCAGTACTTC
CASSSGTSMGTQYF
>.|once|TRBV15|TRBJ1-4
TGTGCCACCAGCAGAGAAAGCTTTGCAACTAATGAAAAACTGTTTTTT
CATSRESFATNEKLFF
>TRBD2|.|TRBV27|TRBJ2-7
TGTGCCAGCAGTCTTCTGAGGCGGGGGGGGTTCTCCTACGAGCAGTACTTC
CASSLLRRGGFSYEQYF
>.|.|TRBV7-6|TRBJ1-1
TGTGCCAGCAGCCTCATTCAAGAGAACACTGAAGCTTTCTTT
CASSLIQENTEAFF
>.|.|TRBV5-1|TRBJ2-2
TGCGCCAGCAGCGTAGGCGGGACCAACACCGGGGAGCTGTTTTTT
CASSVGGTNTGELFF
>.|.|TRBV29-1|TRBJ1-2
TGCAGCGTTGAATGGGGGGCGCGGAACTATGGCTACACCTTC
CSVEWGARNYGYTF
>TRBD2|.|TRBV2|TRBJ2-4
TGTGCCAGCAGTATAAGCGGACTAGCGGGAGGGTTACACATTCAGTACTTC
CASSISGLAGGLHIQYF
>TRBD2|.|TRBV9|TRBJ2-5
TGTGCCAGCAGCGTAGCACCTAGCGGACAAGAGACCCAGTACTTC
CASSVAPSGQETQYF
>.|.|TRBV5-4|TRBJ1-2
TGTGCCAGCAGCACGTGGGCCGGGCCCTCCGAATATGGCTACACCTTC
CASSTWAGPSEYGYTF
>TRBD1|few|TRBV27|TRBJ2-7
TGTGCCAGCAAGAGACAGGGGTCGGACTACGAGCAGTACTTC
CASKRQGSDYEQYF
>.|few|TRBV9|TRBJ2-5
TGTGCCAGCAGCGTTTCCACCAACAGGGCTGAGACCCAGTACTTC
CASSVSTNRAETQYF
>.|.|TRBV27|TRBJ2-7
TGTGCCAGCAGTTTAGGTGCGGGTGACGAGCAGTACTTC
CASSLGAGDEQYF
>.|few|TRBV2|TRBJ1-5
TGTGCCAGCAGTGAAGGGACCGCTCGTCAGCCCCAGCATTTT
CASSEGTARQPQHF
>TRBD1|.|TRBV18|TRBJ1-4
TGTGCCAGCTCACCAATGCAGGGGGCGACTAATGAAAAACTGTTTTTT
CASSPMQGATNEKLFF
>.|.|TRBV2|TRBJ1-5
TGTGCCAGCAGTGAAGTGGGCTGGGGCAATCAGCCCCAGCATTTT
CASSEVGWGNQPQHF
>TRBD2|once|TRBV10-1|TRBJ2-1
TGCGCCAGCAGTGATATGGTTTCTAGCGGGAGGAATGAGCAGTTCTTC
CASSDMVSSGRNEQFF
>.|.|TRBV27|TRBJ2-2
TGTGCCAGCAGGGGGACCAACGTTGGCGGGGAGCTGTTTTTT
CASRGTNVGGELFF